This T cell receptor beta chain was documented in a study of blood T cell repertoires in COVID-19. Using immunoSEQ multiplex PCR, the repertoire was profiled, and TCRdb retains in-frame clones only, with some absent. The sample consists of 250,000 to 350,000 clones, about 91% of them appearing once. Cohorts were assigned according to the clinical history that participants reported. Before being deemed recovered, Cohort 3 donors had two negative PCRs, clearance, or symptom resolution. There are 16 residues in the CDR3. Germline loops: CDR1 SGHKS, CDR2 YYEKEE (reference sequence). Trimming took off 1 base at V and 2 bases at J, with 15 bases between the two ends.

Sequenced sample: PBMCs or T cells enriched from blood (not recorded which). This receptor was taken from a woman aged 18-30 years who had recovered from COVID-19. The rearrangement joins TRBV5-5 to TRBJ1-2; no firm D call. DNA of the CDR3: TGTGCCAGCAGCTTGTCGGCCAGGCTCTTAAACTATGGCTACACCTTC. As protein: CASSLSARLLNYGYTF. The variable domain in full, completed from reference TRBV5-5 and TRBJ1-2, reads DAGVTQSPTHLIKTRGQQVTLRCSPISGHKSVSWYQQVLGQGPQFIFQYYEKEERGRGNFPDRFSARQFPNYSSELNVNALLLGDSALYLCASSLSARLLNYGYTFGSGTRLTVV.